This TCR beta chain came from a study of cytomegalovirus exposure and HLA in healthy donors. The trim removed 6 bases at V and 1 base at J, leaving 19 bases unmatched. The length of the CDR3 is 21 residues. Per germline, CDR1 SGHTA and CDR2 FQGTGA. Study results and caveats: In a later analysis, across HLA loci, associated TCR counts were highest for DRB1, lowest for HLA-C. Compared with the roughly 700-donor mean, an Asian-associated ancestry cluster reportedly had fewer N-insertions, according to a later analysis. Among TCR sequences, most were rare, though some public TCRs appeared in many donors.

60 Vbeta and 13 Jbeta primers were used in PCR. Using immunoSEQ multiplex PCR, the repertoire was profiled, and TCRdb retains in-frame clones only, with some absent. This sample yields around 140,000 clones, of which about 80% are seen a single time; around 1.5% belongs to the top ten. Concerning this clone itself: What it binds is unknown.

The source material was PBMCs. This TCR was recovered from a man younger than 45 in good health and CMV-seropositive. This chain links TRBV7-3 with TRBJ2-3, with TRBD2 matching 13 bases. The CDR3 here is CASRPKPGLAGRRGCTDTQYF. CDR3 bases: TGTGCCAGCAGACCGAAACCGGGACTAGCGGGAAGGCGTGGTTGCACAGATACGCAGTATTTT.